One and the same sample provided the 10 T cell receptor beta chains below, sequenced in a study of tumor-infiltrating lymphocytes in primary liver carcinoma. cDNA specific to TCR beta was made from 500 ng of total RNA, with a constant-region primer employed for priming. Researchers made the TCR beta libraries by running three nested multiplex PCR rounds with slightly modified ARM-PCR. TRBV1-TRBV30 forward primers paired with a C-beta reverse primer were used in the first two PCR rounds, which ran roughly 10 cycles each. TCRdb reanalysed the multiplex PCR reads using MiXCR and keeps one entry per CDR3 protein. Altogether approximately 40,000 distinct CDR3 sequences are present, around 74% being singletons, with the ten largest covering less than 20%. Bulk tissue was left unsorted, and RNA and DNA were co-extracted from about 21-30 mg of it. Sequenced material: liver tumor tissue from sampling region 4. The subset here: tumor region T4, right-lateral pole. The receptor source for this set is a man aged 40-50 years with primary liver carcinoma and hepatitis B virus infection.

A few counts support this clonotype. A much larger clone sits a single nucleotide away, making a read error possible. The V and J genes are TRBV28 and TRBJ2-5, with no clear D. Germline CDR1 is MDHEN and CDR2 is SYDVKM. This CDR3 region has 14 residues. The DNA of the CDR3 is TGTGCCAGCAGTTTTGTAGAGTTGGGTCAGACCCGGTACTTC. Protein product: CASSFVELGQTRYF.

As concerns this clonotype: One end of the junction is discordant with germline, which a read error may explain. This chain joins TRBV24-1 and TRBJ2-1; D is ambiguous. The CDR3 spans 12 residues. Germline-derived CDR1 and CDR2 are KGHDR and SFDVKD. CDR3 sequence (DNA): TGTACCACCATTGAACTTCAAGGCGAGCAGTTCTTC. It encodes CTTIELQGEQFF.

In regard to this clonotype: At one of its ends the junction is not consistent with the germline gene, which may arise from a read error. This chain uses TRBV6-2 or TRBV6-3 with TRBJ2-7, with 12 bases that match TRBD2. This CDR3 spans 17 amino acids. From germline, CDR1 is MNHEY and CDR2 SVGEGT. This CDR3 reads CASTCDGWTSGIYEQYF. Here the CDR3 DNA reads TGTGCCAGCACTTGCGATGGGTGGACTAGCGGGATCTACGAACAGTACTTC.

Comments on this clonotype: A much bigger clone sits one base away, suggesting this may be a read error. The genes are TRBV18 and TRBJ1-1; 7 nucleotides match TRBD1. This CDR3 contains 13 residues. The germline V gene has CDR1 KGHSH and CDR2 LQKENI. The CDR3 DNA sequence: TGTGTCAGCTCAGGGGGTCCGGACACTGAAGCTTTCTTT. Encoded protein: CVSSGGPDTEAFF.

Worth noting for this clonotype: This CDR3 is missing its conserved last phenylalanine or tryptophan, likely due to a read error. The chain carries TRBV5-1 and TRBJ2-2, with TRBD2 matching over 7 bases. The CDR3 has 15 residues. V lost 1 base, J lost 7 bases, and 7 bases stayed unmatched. Germline V gene sequence: CDR1 SGHRS, CDR2 YFSETQ. CDR3 residues: CASSLTSVRDGELFS. The CDR3 DNA sequence: TGCGCCAGCAGCTTGACTAGCGTGAGGGACGGGGAGCTGTTTTCT.

Points on this clonotype: Relative to the germline gene, one junction end is altered; a read error may explain this. The chain employs TRBV11-2 and TRBJ1-6; D is perhaps TRBD1 (6 bases). The CDR3 covers 15 residues. Germline V gene sequence: CDR1 SGHAT, CDR2 FQNNGV. The CDR3 DNA follows: TGTACCAGCAGCCAAGGACAGTGGGTGAATTCACCCCTCCACTTT. It specifies CTSSQGQWVNSPLHF. The full variable domain, its missing parts supplied by reference TRBV11-2 and TRBJ1-6, is EAGVAQSPRYKIIEKRQSVAFWCNPISGHATLYWYQQILGQGPKLLIQFQNNGVVDDSQLPKDRFSAERLKGVDSTLKIQPAKLEDSAVYLCTSSQGQWVNSPLHFGNGTRLTVT.

The genes are TRBV11-2 and TRBJ1-6, with 9 bases fitting TRBD1. This CDR3 is 15 amino acids long. Germline V CDR1 and CDR2: SGHAT, FQNNGV. Trimming removed 6 bases from V and 11 bases from J; junction bases left unmatched: 11. The CDR3 DNA reads as TGTGCCAGCAGTCAGGGACAGGGAGTGAATCCACCCCTCCACTTT. This sequence encodes CASSQGQGVNPPLHF.

V is TRBV29-1 and J is TRBJ2-1; a weak D match, TRBD1 (5 bases). From germline, CDR1 is SQVTM and CDR2 ANQGSEA. With 5 bases removed from V and 9 bases from J, the gap between germline ends came to 8 bases. The CDR3 runs to 10 residues. The CDR3 reads CSVHDSEQFF. The CDR3 DNA follows: TGCAGCGTTCATGACAGTGAGCAGTTCTTC.

The chain is built from TRBV6-1 and TRBJ2-2; unclear D gene. Germline V gives CDR1 MNHNS, CDR2 SASEGT. The CDR3 covers 15 residues. V lost 5 bases, J lost 4 bases, and 14 bases lay in between. CDR3 sequence (DNA): TGTGCCAGCAGTCTGATTCTGAGAGTCACCGGGGAGCTGTTTTTT. Amino acid sequence: CASSLILRVTGELFF.

Comments on this clonotype: A junction boundary mismatches the germline segment, possibly from a read error. This chain joins TRBV6-2 or TRBV6-3 and TRBJ2-3, with D possibly matching TRBD1 (7 bases). The CDR3 consists of 13 residues. Germline V lookup: CDR1 MNHEY, CDR2 SVGEGT. This chain's CDR3 is CTSSPRGAATQYF. The CDR3, as DNA: TGTACCAGCAGTCCCAGGGGGGCGGCTACACAGTATTTT.